This T cell receptor beta chain was identified during a study of blood T cell repertoires in COVID-19. The CDR3 sequence is 15 residues long. V lost 8 bases and J 10 bases, leaving 21 bases between the germline ends. Germline V gene data show CDR1 as SNHLY and CDR2 as FYNNEI. Using immunoSEQ multiplex PCR, the repertoire was profiled, and TCRdb retains in-frame clones only, with some absent. The sample lists fewer than 200,000 clones; 80% to 90% were seen once. Sequencing was done on a sample of peripheral blood. The receptor comes from a woman aged 40 to 50 with COVID-19, enrolled during active disease. V and J are TRBV2 and TRBJ1-6; D is possibly TRBD1 (5 bases). CDR3 amino acids: CASQGVPSNFSPLHF. The CDR3 region has the DNA TGTGCCAGCCAGGGCGTCCCCTCGAATTTCTCACCCCTCCACTTT.